These 11 T cell receptor beta chains came from one sample sequenced in a study of regulatory T cells in long-lasting Graves disease. Relying on iRepertoire HTBI primers and Arm-PCR of CDR3 regions, the team built TCR beta libraries. TCRdb analysed the multiplex PCR reads with MiXCR anew, one entry per CDR3 protein. The sample contains some 220,000 distinct CDR3 sequences, around 20% of which appear only once. Regarding time point: newly diagnosed GD, antithyroid drugs for less than 3 months. The TCR library was prepared using RNA isolated from PBMCs. This same sample was also taken into another study, of T cells in Graves' hyperthyroidism and ophthalmopathy.

The sample was peripheral blood mononuclear cells (PBMCs), taken at new diagnosis, from a patient treated with antithyroid drugs. The origin of the receptors is a woman in her 30s with Graves disease.

This clonotype was counted at least ten times. V usage is TRBV27 and J usage is TRBJ2-2; D perhaps matches TRBD2 (6 bases). Per the germline V gene, CDR1 is MNHEY and CDR2 is SMNVEV (reference sequence). The V gene lost 1 base and the J gene lost 13 bases, with 22 bases spanning the gap. The CDR3 sequence is 16 residues long. CDR3 bases: TGTGCCAGCAGTTTATTCGAGGCTAGCGTGGAAGATGGGCTGTTTTTT. Amino acid sequence: CASSLFEASVEDGLFF.

This clonotype was counted only a few times. One end of the junction does not line up with germline, which may come from a read error. The chain joins TRBV19 to TRBJ1-3; possibly TRBD1 for D (5 bases). The CDR3 extends over 14 amino acids. The germline gives CDR1 LNHDA, CDR2 SQIVND (reference sequence). The CDR3 DNA follows: TGTGCAAGTAGTTGGGGGAACTCTGGAAACACCATATATTTT. It encodes CASSWGNSGNTIYF.

A note on this clonotype: With a much larger clone just one base away, this may be a read error. This chain uses TRBV18 with TRBJ2-2, with D unclear. CDR1 is KGHSH, CDR2 LQKENI, per germline. This CDR3 has 15 amino acids. CDR3 nucleotide sequence: TGTGCCAGCACACCTTACGACTCTAACACCGGGGAGCTGTTTTTT. As protein: CASTPYDSNTGELFF.

This clonotype was counted at least ten times. V and J are TRBV7-9 and TRBJ2-5; D is unresolved. V dropped 1 base and J dropped 5 bases, with 14 bases sitting between them. Germline V gives CDR1 SEHNR, CDR2 FQNEAQ (reference sequence). The CDR3 totals 15 residues. CDR3 coding DNA: TGTGCCAGCAGCTTAGAGGCTTTAATACGGGAGACCCAGTACTTC. It yields the protein CASSLEALIRETQYF. The complete variable domain, with remaining parts taken from reference TRBV7-9 and TRBJ2-5, reads DTGVSQNPRHKITKRGQNVTFRCDPISEHNRLYWYRQTLGQGPEFLTYFQNEAQLEKSRLLSDRFSAERPKGSFSTLEIQRTEQGDSAMYLCASSLEALIRETQYFGPGTRLLVL.

This clonotype was seen at least ten times. This chain connects TRBV5-1 to TRBJ2-1; 7 positions agree with TRBD2. The CDR3 extends over 16 amino acids. CDR1 SGHRS and CDR2 YFSETQ come from the germline V gene. Unmatched junction bases numbered 8, after V lost 5 bases and J lost 0 bases. The CDR3 DNA reads as TGCGCCAGCAGTCGTGGAGCGGGGAGCTCCTACAATGAGCAGTTCTTC. As protein: CASSRGAGSSYNEQFF.

This chain connects TRBV20-1 to TRBJ2-7; 13 bases map to TRBD2. Germline CDR1 is DFQATT and CDR2 is SNEGSKA (reference sequence). Unmatched junction bases numbered 15, after V lost 4 bases and J lost 0 bases. The CDR3 runs to 19 residues. CDR3 sequence: CSAKGTSGMGGSSSYEQYF. In nucleotides, the CDR3 is TGCAGTGCTAAAGGGACTAGCGGGATGGGGGGGAGCAGCTCCTACGAGCAGTACTTC.

This clonotype came up many times. The chain's CDR3 is CASSFTGADSPLHF. CDR3 coding DNA: TGTGCCAGCAGCTTTACGGGGGCGGATTCACCCCTCCACTTT. The rearrangement uses TRBV7-3 and TRBJ1-6; D may be TRBD1 (6 bases). CDR3 length equals 14 residues. Germline V gives CDR1 SGHTA, CDR2 FQGTGA. Trimming took off 3 bases at V and 8 bases at J, with 11 bases between the two ends. The whole variable domain, filled in from reference TRBV7-3 and TRBJ1-6, reads GAGVSQTPSNKVTEKGKYVELRCDPISGHTALYWYRQSLGQGPEFLIYFQGTGAADDSGLPNDRFFAVRPEGSVSTLKIQRTERGDSAVYLCASSFTGADSPLHFGNGTRLTVT.

This clonotype came up many times. V usage is TRBV28 and J usage is TRBJ2-3; TRBD1 matches at 9 bases. Germline V CDR1 and CDR2: MDHEN, SYDVKM. The V gene end was trimmed by 5 bases and the J gene end by 0 bases; junction bases not matched to a gene: 9. The CDR3 runs 17 residues. The CDR3 loop reads CASSPLGTGTSTDTQYF. The CDR3 coding sequence is TGTGCCAGCAGTCCCTTAGGGACAGGGACTAGCACAGATACGCAGTATTTT. The whole variable domain, filled in from reference TRBV28 and TRBJ2-3, reads DVKVTQSSRYLVKRTGEKVFLECVQDMDHENMFWYRQDPGLGLRLIYFSYDVKMKEKGDIPEGYSVSREKKERFSLILESASTNQTSMYLCASSPLGTGTSTDTQYFGPGTRLTVL.

This clonotype has at least ten counts. The chain uses TRBV29-1 and TRBJ1-1, with 7 bases fitting TRBD1. The CDR3 totals 15 residues. Trimming cost V 1 base and J 1 base; bases outside gene matches: 6. Per germline, CDR1 SQVTM and CDR2 ANQGSEA. CDR3 DNA sequence: TGCAGCGTTGAAGCGTCAGGGGGTTCGAACACTGAAGCTTTCTTT. This translates into CSVEASGGSNTEAFF.

Ten or more counts support this clonotype. The chain joins TRBV20-1 to TRBJ2-7, with D perhaps TRBD2 (6 bases). Trimming cost V 0 bases and J 3 bases, with 27 bases left between them. The V gene's germline CDR1 is DFQATT and CDR2 SNEGSKA (reference sequence). This CDR3 is 19 amino acids long. The DNA for the CDR3 is TGCAGTGCTAGAGATCCCCTGGGGGTGACCGGAGGGTCGTACTACGAGCAGTACTTC. It yields the protein CSARDPLGVTGGSYYEQYF.

This clonotype occurred many times. The V gene is TRBV9, the J gene TRBJ1-1; maybe TRBD1 (5 bases). V lost 0 bases, J lost 1 base, and 13 bases lay in between. The CDR3 is made up of 16 amino acids. Germline CDR1 reads SGDLS; CDR2 reads YYNGEE. The CDR3 protein is CASSVGAGHWNTEAFF. For the CDR3, the DNA is TGTGCCAGCAGCGTAGGGGCAGGGCATTGGAACACTGAAGCTTTCTTT.